The source of this T cell receptor beta chain is a study of T cells after yellow fever vaccination. Findings and limits, study-wide: Faster peaking, at day 5 versus 15, marked a secondary response that was weaker.

This CDR3 is built from 16 residues. V shed 3 bases, J shed 5 bases, and the junction held 13 bases outside the gene matches. TCRdb re-called the 5' RACE reads with MiXCR, one entry per CDR3 protein. The table lists 150,000 or so distinct CDR3 sequences, around 8.5% of them singletons, with under 40% in the top ten. Comment on this clonotype: No antigen is known for it.

This chain connects TRBV12-3 or TRBV12-4 to TRBJ2-7, with 7 bases fitting TRBD1. The sequence derives from a man younger than 30 who received the YFV17D yellow fever vaccine. The sequencing here drew on CD8+ T cells sorted from PBMCs, taken 45 days after the yellow fever booster vaccination. The CDR3 is CASSFRPGGLDDEQYF. In DNA, the CDR3 is TGTGCCAGCAGTTTTAGGCCAGGGGGTTTGGATGACGAGCAGTACTTC.